The sequence of this T cell receptor (beta chain) was determined in a study of OX40 agonist ivuxolimab in advanced cancers. Study-wide points: Patients with a partial response at 0.1-3.0 mg/kg had among the lowest clonal expansion. No antigen was identified for the clonally expanded peripheral T cells. Both blood CD4+ and CD8+ T cells showed clonal growth by week 6 at 0.1 to 3.0 mg/kg. The average count of expanded clones was higher among CD8+ T cells than among CD4+.

As concerns this clone: Its antigen is still unknown.

The V end was cut by 3 bases, the J end by 4 bases, with 8 bases between. The CDR3 runs 12 residues. CDR1 SGHRS and CDR2 YFSETQ come from the germline V gene. Generated by immunoSEQ multiplex PCR, the TCRdb table keeps only in-frame clones and is missing some. Of about 77,000 clones listed, approximately 82% were seen once; the top ten hold 0.76%. The TCR comes from an adult with an advanced solid tumor such as melanoma, head and neck, liver or kidney cancer. The source was CD4+ or CD8+ T cells sorted from blood, collected in a trial of the OX40 agonist ivuxolimab. The V call is TRBV5-1, the J call TRBJ2-7, with D maybe TRBD1 (5 bases). The CDR3 coding sequence is TGCGCCAGCAGCTCTCCAGGGTACGAGCAGTACTTC. Protein: CASSSPGYEQYF.